Included here is one TCR beta chain sequence, with context. What it recognizes is unknown. The authors extracted at least 5 micrograms of total RNA per sample. The record originates from a study of blood T cells in healthy people across ages. A second PCR of roughly 7 to 11 cycles used a sample-barcoded 5' primer and a J-beta primer mix. One entry per CDR3 protein, called by TCRdb with MiXCR from the 5' RACE reads. The top ten clones hold under 50% of a sample with around 750,000 distinct CDR3 sequences, about 53% of them seen once. Study results and limitations: PBMCs left unsorted prevented a conclusive naive versus antigen-experienced comparison.

This CDR3 is built from 16 residues. The germline CDR1 and CDR2 sequences are MNHEY and SVGAGI. V was trimmed by 0 bases and J by 6 bases, leaving 12 bases between them. V usage is TRBV6-5 and J usage is TRBJ1-6; D may be TRBD1 (6 bases). This TCR derives from a man older than 75 in good health. The specimen was blood. As DNA, the CDR3 is TGTGCCAGCAGTTACTCTCCGGGACACTCTAATTCACCCCTCCACTTT. This sequence encodes CASSYSPGHSNSPLHF.